One sample yielded the 15 T cell receptor beta chains listed below, sequenced in a study of breast tumors, draining lymph nodes, adjacent tissues. Breast cancer patients provided tissue from their axillary draining lymph nodes. One entry per CDR3 protein results from TCRdb running MiXCR on the multiplex PCR reads. The repertoire has around 230,000 distinct CDR3 sequences, around 34% of them found once; the top ten carry approximately 3.5%. The sequenced material came from axillary lymph node tissue. The origin of the receptors is a female donor with breast cancer. Some clones in this sample may be carry-over from other donors' samples.

This clonotype appeared a few times. Given a much more abundant clone one base away, this may be a read error. This chain joins TRBV6-5 and TRBJ1-2; D remains ambiguous. Per germline, CDR1 MNHEY and CDR2 SVGAGI. The CDR3 spans 12 residues. Trimming pared 10 bases from V and 9 bases from J, leaving 18 bases between. The CDR3 loop is CAIRHAQARYTF. CDR3 DNA sequence: TGTGCCATCAGGCATGCCCAGGCCCGCTACACCTTC.

This clonotype was seen repeatedly, ten times or more. This CDR3 is CANHRREGANVLTF. In nucleotides, the CDR3 is TGTGCCAATCATCGGAGGGAGGGGGCCAACGTCCTGACTTTC. V is TRBV30 and J is TRBJ2-6, with a tentative D call TRBD2 (6 bases). Between the trimmed V and J ends, which lost 8 bases and 4 bases, there was a span of 15 bases. The CDR3 is 14 amino acids. Per the germline V gene, CDR1 is GTSNPN and CDR2 is SVGIG (reference sequence).

This clonotype occurred many times. The V call is TRBV11-3, the J call TRBJ2-3; 8 bases are shared with TRBD1. This CDR3 has 14 amino acids. The V gene end was trimmed by 5 bases and the J gene end by 2 bases; junction bases not matched to a gene: 3. Per the germline V gene, CDR1 is SGHNT and CDR2 is YENEEA. The CDR3 reads CASSRTGPTDTQYF. The CDR3 coding sequence is TGTGCCAGCAGCCGGACAGGGCCCACAGATACGCAGTATTTT.

The rearrangement links TRBV2 to TRBJ2-5; the D gene is possibly TRBD2 (6 bases). V was pared by 4 bases and J by 5 bases, with 17 bases between. The CDR3 covers 15 residues. From germline, CDR1 is SNHLY and CDR2 FYNNEI. The CDR3 loop reads CASSATGLGRETQYF. As DNA, the CDR3 is TGTGCCAGCAGTGCCACAGGACTGGGGAGGGAGACCCAGTACTTC.

This clonotype was observed many times. The chain joins TRBV20-1 to TRBJ2-7; D is possibly TRBD2 (7 bases). The CDR3 extends over 14 amino acids. Germline V gives CDR1 DFQATT, CDR2 SNEGSKA (reference sequence). V was trimmed by 6 bases and J by 3 bases, leaving 18 bases between them. CDR3 in DNA: TGCAGTGCCCAAGGGGGGGACATAAGCTACGAGCAGTACTTC. Its translation: CSAQGGDISYEQYF.

The V and J genes are TRBV20-1 and TRBJ2-7; D remains ambiguous. V gave up 3 bases and J gave up 6 bases, with 9 bases separating them. The CDR3 has 11 residues. Germline CDR1 and CDR2: DFQATT and SNEGSKA (reference sequence). The CDR3 sequence is CSASTVTEQYF. The CDR3 coding sequence is TGCAGTGCTAGTACGGTAACCGAGCAGTACTTC.

The V call is TRBV12-3 or TRBV12-4, the J call TRBJ1-3; D remains unclear. CDR3 length: 12 amino acids. The V gene lost 6 bases and the J gene lost 2 bases, with 5 bases spanning the gap. The CDR3 region is CASRFPGNTIYF. The CDR3 coding sequence is TGTGCCAGCAGGTTCCCTGGAAACACCATATATTTT.

This clonotype was recorded a few times. The chain links TRBV27 to TRBJ2-2; D might be TRBD2 (5 bases). Trimming stripped 2 bases from V and 9 bases from J, with 19 bases between. CDR1 is MNHEY, CDR2 SMNVEV, per germline (reference sequence). The CDR3 loop spans 16 amino acids. DNA of the CDR3: TGTGCCAGCAGTTTAGTCTTCATGAGTGCGGGCCGGGAGCTGTTTTTT. This gives the protein CASSLVFMSAGRELFF.

The chain uses TRBV6-1 and TRBJ2-5; tentative D call: TRBD2 (6 bases). V gave up 2 bases and J gave up 4 bases, with 17 bases separating them. This CDR3 contains 16 residues. Germline CDR1 and CDR2: MNHNS and SASEGT. In DNA, the CDR3 is TGTGCCAGCAGTGAACGTTATGACCGAGCGGGAGAGACCCAGTACTTC. It translates to CASSERYDRAGETQYF.

This clonotype was seen many times. J is TRBJ2-7 and V is TRBV2; D possibly matches TRBD1 or TRBD2 (5 bases each). Germline CDR1 and CDR2: SNHLY and FYNNEI. There are 14 residues in the CDR3. Trimming left V 7 bases short and J 7 bases short, with 20 bases between. This chain's CDR3 is CASIAGSTPREQYF. CDR3 sequence (DNA): TGTGCCAGCATAGCAGGGAGCACTCCTCGGGAGCAGTACTTC.

Regarding this clonotype: Without the conserved terminal phenylalanine or tryptophan, this CDR3 likely stems from a read error. No DNA is shown, since the ends of the CDR3 on it are uncertain; the CDR3 is the one TCRdb lists. The chain has TRBV7-2 and TRBJ1-4; the table's TRBD1 call for D was not verified on the DNA. The germline CDR1 and CDR2 sequences are SGHTA and FQGNSA. The CDR3 length is 12 residues, termini included. CDR3: CASSLTVQGGNY.

V gene TRBV11-3 combines with J gene TRBJ1-1, with 7 nucleotides matching TRBD1. Germline CDR1 reads SGHNT; CDR2 reads YENEEA. The CDR3 consists of 14 residues. V shed 1 base, J shed 8 bases, and the junction held 7 bases outside the gene matches. CDR3 DNA sequence: TGTGCCAGCAGCTTAGCTCGACAGGGAATGGAAGCTTTCTTT. Amino acid sequence: CASSLARQGMEAFF.

The sample holds a few counts of this clonotype. It may be a read error: a sequence one base away is much more abundant. The rearrangement links TRBV20-1 to TRBJ1-2, with no clear D. Germline CDR1 is DFQATT and CDR2 is SNEGSKA (reference sequence). The CDR3 is 12 amino acids. CDR3 protein: CSAGRLDYGSTF. CDR3 bases: TGCAGTGCTGGAAGGTTGGACTATGGCTCCACCTTC.

Concerning this clonotype: This sequence may be a read error, since a much larger clone differs from it by one base. The chain employs TRBV9 and TRBJ2-1; no definite D call. This CDR3 has 14 amino acids. Germline V gives CDR1 SGDLS, CDR2 YYNGEE. The CDR3: CASSVSPTHNEQSF. CDR3 nucleotide sequence: TGTGCCAGCAGCGTATCCCCTACCCACAATGAGCAGTCCTTC.

The chain joins TRBV7-9 to TRBJ1-1, with D maybe TRBD1 (5 bases). V shed 6 bases and J shed 5 bases, with 13 bases lying between them. CDR1 is SEHNR and CDR2 is FQNEAQ in the germline V gene (reference sequence). The CDR3 runs to 13 residues. The CDR3: CASRSRGRTEAFF. The CDR3, as DNA: TGTGCCAGCAGGTCGAGGGGAAGGACTGAAGCTTTCTTT.